This T cell receptor beta chain was documented in a study of tumour-infiltrating T cells in Burkitt lymphoma. The repertoire was sequenced with immunoSEQ multiplex PCR; TCRdb's copy has only in-frame clones and lacks some. The data contain more than 1,000 clones, approximately 84% of them singletons. CDR3 size: 15 residues. Trimming took 8 bases from V and 0 from J; bases not matched to a gene: 7. Germline V gives CDR1 LNHNV, CDR2 YYDKDF (reference sequence). This chain connects TRBV15 to TRBJ2-1, with 7 bases identical to TRBD2. The specimen sequenced was tumor tissue. This TCR came from a human donor with Burkitt lymphoma. In nucleotides, the CDR3 is TGTGCCACCTGGGGAGGGCCGGACTCCTACAATGAGCAGTTCTTC. Protein product: CATWGGPDSYNEQFF.